Described below is a single T cell receptor beta chain sequence and its context. Its cognate antigen has yet to be identified. Base-call qualities are not available, and no considerably larger clone is one nucleotide away. The immunoSEQ Assay, a bias-controlled multiplex PCR, was used to amplify TCRbeta CDR3 regions from genomic DNA. In the authors' own workflow: Within the assay, amplification of reference gene primers was used to estimate how many nucleated cells each sample contained. To quantify the absolute abundance of each unique TCRbeta CDR3 rearrangement, sequence reads were collapsed and filtered. Productive Simpson clonality was computed per sample as the square root of Simpson's diversity index over productive rearrangements. TCRdb stores this immuneACCESS table with in-frame sequences only. Part of the clones is absent; in the studies checked, under half of the shortfall reflects unresolved V genes, and no reason is known for the rest. V, J and clone size are taken as reported in that table, and D and trimming were inferred from the DNA itself. This sample holds about 140,000 clones; about 77% were observed only once. The ten largest clones capture 9% of the sample.

V lost 0 bases and J lost 4 bases; the stretch between them is 9 bases long. CDR1 and CDR2, looked up from the germline V gene (reference sequence), are LGHDT and YNNKEL. The CDR3 spans 14 residues, from the cysteine through the phenylalanine. The entry retains the CDR3 DNA only, 42 bases that are in frame from base 1. The data originate from a study of blood T cell repertoires in COVID-19 (dated by TCRdb to 2019 to 2021). Describing the broader study: The collaborator samples originated in the United States, Italy and Spain and spanned the acute and convalescent phases of COVID-19. Where available, HLA class I and class II types were taken from metadata supplied by the sample provider and were not determined by assay-based typing. The material from the prospective study consisted of cDNA or gDNA derived from T cells, B-cell-depleted T cells, or PBMCs. The repertoires were released in a freely available public database intended as a resource for research on the immune response to SARS-CoV-2. Nearly every sample came with metadata listing a de-identified subject ID, COVID-19 status, age in years and sex. Deeply sampled blood TCRbeta repertoires from subjects exposed to, actively infected with, or recovered from COVID-19 were included in the dataset. The samples were drawn from two sources: the first 160 participants of the ongoing ImmuneRACE study, and over 950 subjects contributed by 6 global collaborators.

Beyond this particular receptor, the publication reports: The quantity of clinical and demographic metadata differed by source and by participant and was supplied without curation.

The collaborating institutions used their own protocols to collect whole blood in K2EDTA tubes. For TCRbeta analysis, collaborators shipped samples in one of three forms: frozen whole blood, isolated PBMCs, or DNA extracted from either of those sample types. The chain is encoded by TRBV3-1 (or the pseudogene TRBV3-2) joined to TRBJ2-5, with the D gene uncertain. This clonotype was sampled from a woman aged 45-65 years with active or convalescent COVID-19. Sequencing used peripheral blood. In nucleotides, the sequence is TGTGCCAGCAGCCAAGATTGGGCAGCAGAGACCCAGTACTTC. Translation gives CASSQDWAAETQYF.